The clone carrying this T cell receptor beta chain turned up a few times. The antigen remains unidentified. The data derive from a study of T cell repertoires in cytomegalovirus infection. For the study at large: CMV infection and matching HLA type were both indicated by public TCR beta signatures. Findings and limits, study-wide: The study found HLA-C-restricted CMV-specific TCR beta clonotypes dominating the ex vivo response. There were carriers of CMV plus the relevant HLA, and cumulative public TCR beta family frequency identified them.

TCRdb independently ran MiXCR on the reads; one entry per CDR3 protein. The sample lists 400,000 or so distinct CDR3 sequences; 18% were seen once. The germline V and J ends were trimmed by 2 bases and 4 bases, with 9 bases remaining between them. From germline, CDR1 is LGHDT and CDR2 YNNKEL (reference sequence). CDR3 length equals 14 residues. This chain uses TRBV3-1 with TRBJ1-5; D not resolved. This TCR was recovered from a human donor in good health (CMV status not recorded). Some clones in this sample may be carry-over from other donors' samples. The sample comprised PBMCs. The CDR3 protein is CASSQQSVNQPQHF. The CDR3 DNA sequence: TGTGCCAGCAGCCAACAGTCGGTGAATCAGCCCCAGCATTTT.